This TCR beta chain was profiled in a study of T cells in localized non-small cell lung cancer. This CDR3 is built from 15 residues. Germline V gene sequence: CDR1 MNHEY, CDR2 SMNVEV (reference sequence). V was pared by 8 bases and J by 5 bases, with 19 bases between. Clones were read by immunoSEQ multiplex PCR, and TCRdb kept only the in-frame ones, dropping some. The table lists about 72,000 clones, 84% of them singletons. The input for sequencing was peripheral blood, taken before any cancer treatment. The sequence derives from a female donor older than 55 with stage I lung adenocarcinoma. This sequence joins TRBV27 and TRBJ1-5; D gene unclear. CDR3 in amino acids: CASSQWVGYDQPQHF. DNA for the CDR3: TGTGCCAGCTCCCAGTGGGTGGGGTATGATCAGCCCCAGCATTTT.